The 12 T cell receptor beta chains given below trace back to one sample, sequenced in a study of shared clonotypes between healthy human individuals. TCRdb keeps only in-frame clones here, not all; method: immunoSEQ multiplex PCR. This table has 1 million to 1.3 million clones, 75% to 85% appearing once. Sequencing used memory CD4+ T cells from PBMCs. Subset given: CD45RA-negative fraction. Receptors originate from a man younger than 30 in good health. Some clones in this sample may be carry-over from other donors' samples.

V usage is TRBV19 and J usage is TRBJ1-2; 8 bases agree with TRBD1. Germline trimming cut 3 bases from V and 5 bases from J; bases unmatched to any gene: 5. Germline V gives CDR1 LNHDA, CDR2 SQIVND (reference sequence). CDR3 size: 14 residues. CDR3: CASSIRGLGYGYTF. As DNA, the CDR3 is TGTGCCAGTAGTATCAGGGGGCTTGGATATGGCTACACCTTC.

This clone was detected many times. V gene TRBV5-8 combines with J gene TRBJ2-6; D call uncertain. The germline CDR1 and CDR2 sequences are SGHTS and YDEGEE. The CDR3 is 15 residues long. Trimming pared 0 bases from V and 0 bases from J, leaving 4 bases between. The CDR3 coding sequence is TGTGCCAGCAGCTTGGGCGGCTCTGGGGCCAACGTCCTGACTTTC. Translating it yields CASSLGGSGANVLTF.

This clone was detected many times. V and J are TRBV11-2 and TRBJ2-1; D remains ambiguous. CDR1 is SGHAT and CDR2 is FQNNGV in the germline V gene. The CDR3 is 14 amino acids. V was clipped by 3 bases and J by 4 bases, with 10 bases between them. CDR3 bases: TGTGCCAGCAGCTTCTCGGGTTCATACAATGAGCAGTTCTTC. This encodes CASSFSGSYNEQFF.

The CDR3: CASSRDRVYGYTF. The CDR3, as DNA: TGTGCCAGCAGTCGTGACAGGGTTTATGGCTACACCTTC. J is TRBJ1-2 and V is TRBV7-3, with 7 bases aligning to TRBD1. Per the germline V gene, CDR1 is SGHTA and CDR2 is FQGTGA. After removal of 6 bases from V and 5 bases from J, the junction contained 6 bases not matched to a gene. The CDR3 has 13 amino acids.

There are a few counts of this clone. The V and J genes are TRBV25-1 and TRBJ2-1, with TRBD2 matching over 10 bases. From germline, CDR1 is MGHDK and CDR2 SYGVNS. Trimming took 3 bases from V and 10 from J; bases not matched to a gene: 9. This CDR3 contains 15 residues. CDR3 bases: TGTGCCAGCAGTGACCCCGCCAGCGGGAGGGCCGAGCAGTTCTTC. Translating gives CASSDPASGRAEQFF.

Details on this clone: Other DNA sequences in the sample encode the same CDR3. The chain employs TRBV5-1 and TRBJ2-5; D is ambiguous. V was trimmed by 0 bases and J by 2 bases, leaving 5 bases between them. From germline, CDR1 is SGHRS and CDR2 YFSETQ. The CDR3 length is 13 residues. The CDR3 sequence: CASSLGLQETQYF. The CDR3 region has the DNA TGCGCCAGCAGCTTGGGGCTGCAAGAGACCCAGTACTTC.

This CDR3 is CASSSYLLAGVDTQYF. In DNA, the CDR3 is TGTGCCAGCAGCTCATACCTACTAGCGGGAGTAGATACGCAGTATTTT. The rearrangement links TRBV7-3 to TRBJ2-3; 11 bases map to TRBD2. The germline gives CDR1 SGHTA, CDR2 FQGTGA. Trimming took 4 bases from V and 5 from J; bases not matched to a gene: 8. This CDR3 comprises 16 residues. The full variable domain, rest sourced from reference TRBV7-3 and TRBJ2-3, is GAGVSQTPSNKVTEKGKYVELRCDPISGHTALYWYRQSLGQGPEFLIYFQGTGAADDSGLPNDRFFAVRPEGSVSTLKIQRTERGDSAVYLCASSSYLLAGVDTQYFGPGTRLTVL.

V gene TRBV6-5 combines with J gene TRBJ2-2; D perhaps matches TRBD1 (5 bases). Germline-derived CDR1 and CDR2 are MNHEY and SVGAGI. The CDR3 totals 14 residues. Trimming cost V 6 bases and J 5 bases, with 13 bases left between them. CDR3 DNA sequence: TGTGCCAGCAGAAATAAAGGGGTAACCGGGGAGCTGTTTTTT. It codes for CASRNKGVTGELFF.

This clone was picked up a small number of times. The rearrangement uses TRBV18 and TRBJ1-2; 8 bases are shared with TRBD1. The CDR3 sequence is 15 residues long. Germline trimming cut 4 bases from V and 8 bases from J; bases unmatched to any gene: 12. The germline CDR1 and CDR2 sequences are KGHSH and LQKENI. The CDR3 sequence is CASSLRDRTYQGYTF. Written as DNA, the CDR3 is TGTGCCAGCTCACTCAGGGACAGGACCTATCAAGGCTACACCTTC.

The rearrangement links TRBV25-1 to TRBJ2-5, with 9 bases aligning to TRBD2. Germline trimming cut 6 bases from V and 2 bases from J; bases unmatched to any gene: 13. From germline, CDR1 is MGHDK and CDR2 SYGVNS. The CDR3 spans 17 residues. The CDR3 DNA follows: TGTGCCAGCAGCCTTGCCTTTAGCGGGGGAGCGCAAGAGACCCAGTACTTC. It encodes CASSLAFSGGAQETQYF.

The rearrangement uses TRBV27 and TRBJ1-1; weak D call: TRBD1 (5 bases). The germline CDR1 and CDR2 sequences are MNHEY and SMNVEV (reference sequence). The CDR3 is 19 residues long. The V gene lost 3 bases and the J gene lost 4 bases, with 27 bases spanning the gap. The CDR3 loop is CASSLTLRHHLPRGTEAFF. The CDR3 DNA reads as TGTGCCAGCAGTTTGACTCTCCGCCACCACCTTCCTAGGGGCACTGAAGCTTTCTTT.

This chain uses TRBV6-1 with TRBJ1-4; maybe TRBD1 (6 bases). Germline CDR1 MNHNS, CDR2 SASEGT. V lost 10 bases and J 6 bases, leaving 21 bases between the germline ends. The CDR3 loop spans 15 amino acids. This CDR3 is CATTPLGSGDEKLFF. The CDR3, as DNA: TGTGCCACAACTCCACTAGGGTCAGGGGATGAAAAACTGTTTTTT.